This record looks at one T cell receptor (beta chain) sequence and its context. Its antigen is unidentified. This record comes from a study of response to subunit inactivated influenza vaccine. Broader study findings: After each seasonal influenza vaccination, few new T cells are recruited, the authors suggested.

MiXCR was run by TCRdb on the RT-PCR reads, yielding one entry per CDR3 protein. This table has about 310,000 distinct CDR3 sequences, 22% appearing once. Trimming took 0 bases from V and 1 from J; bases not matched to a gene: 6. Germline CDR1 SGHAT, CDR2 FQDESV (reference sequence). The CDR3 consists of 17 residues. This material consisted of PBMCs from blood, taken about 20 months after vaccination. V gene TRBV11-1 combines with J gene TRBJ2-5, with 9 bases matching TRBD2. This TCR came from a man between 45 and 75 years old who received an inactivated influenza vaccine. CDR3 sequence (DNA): TGTGCCAGCAGCTTAGCGGTAGCGGGAGCCCTCCAAGAGACCCAGTACTTC. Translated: CASSLAVAGALQETQYF.